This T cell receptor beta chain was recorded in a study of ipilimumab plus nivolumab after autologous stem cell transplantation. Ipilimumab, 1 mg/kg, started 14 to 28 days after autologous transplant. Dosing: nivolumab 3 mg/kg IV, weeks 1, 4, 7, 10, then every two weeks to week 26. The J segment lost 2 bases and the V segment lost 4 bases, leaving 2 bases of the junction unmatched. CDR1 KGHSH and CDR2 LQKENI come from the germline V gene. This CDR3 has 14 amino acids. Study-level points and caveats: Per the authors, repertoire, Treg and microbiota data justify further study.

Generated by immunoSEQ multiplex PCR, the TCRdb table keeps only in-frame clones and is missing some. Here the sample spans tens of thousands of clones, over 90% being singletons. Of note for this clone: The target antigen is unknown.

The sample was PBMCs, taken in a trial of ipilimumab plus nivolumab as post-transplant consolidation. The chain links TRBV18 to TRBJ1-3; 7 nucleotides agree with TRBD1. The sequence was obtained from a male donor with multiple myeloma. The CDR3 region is CASSRGTAGNTIYF. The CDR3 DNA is TGTGCCAGCTCACGGGGGACAGCTGGAAACACCATATATTTT.